The source of this T cell receptor (beta chain) is a study of cytomegalovirus exposure and HLA in healthy donors (dated by TCRdb to 2016 to 2017). The study in broad terms: An earlier analysis of fewer than 750 of the donors reported about 260 Gb of sequence data and 95 million to 140 million unique TCR beta sequences obtained from about 200 million T cells. An earlier analysis of several hundred of the donors applied high-throughput TCR beta sequencing to assess whether each TCR beta V gene segment acted as functional or pseudogenic. The study combined high-throughput TCR immunosequencing, statistical association of individual TCRs with disease status, and machine learning to predict cytomegalovirus infection status. Using immunosequencing, the study profiled T cell repertoires from fewer than 850 subjects and related those repertoires to cytomegalovirus serostatus. Four or five DR-DQ haplotypes were handled as single units for association and clustering, since linkage in the cohort was strong. Donor age, sex, ethnicity and CMV serostatus were collected together with the repertoire data. The study aimed to test whether signatures of past pathogen exposure could be identified by cataloging public T cell receptors. Along with the roughly 670-subject first cohort, a separate validation cohort of over a hundred different subjects was used. Every repertoire in the discovery cohort had been generated on one and the same sequencing platform. In the later analysis, no new phenotypic data were used to find candidate immune exposures; instead, reliance was placed on TCR beta sequences and their occurrence across donors. Around 320 gigabases of sequencing data and 78 million or so unique TCR sequences were included in an early release covering under 650 HLA-typed donors. Typing coverage varied by locus: roughly 629-630 donors for A, B, C, DRB1 and DQB1; roughly 510 for DQA1; around 610 for DPA1; approximately 470 for DPB1. In a later genetic analysis, genome-wide SNP genotypes for about three fifths of the roughly 670 donors were used, and that subset was treated as a discovery cohort. Among roughly 370 genotyped donors of the cohort, an average of around 240,000 unique TCR beta nucleotide sequences were sequenced per donor, about a sixth of them non-productive. Among the approximately 400 genotyped donors, approximately 82% belonged to the genetic ancestry cluster associated with self-reported Caucasian donors. HLA typing included class I and class II loci at four-digit resolution. In a later analysis, previously published TCR beta repertoires from some 640 donors were re-analyzed and high-resolution HLA genotyping was added so that TCR occurrence patterns could be studied.

The cohort was made up of about 670 healthy bone marrow donors. At the time of sampling, every cohort member was nominally healthy, though immune exposures that went unrecorded were likely present. The donor tested CMV seronegative, placing the donor among the roughly 400 seronegative members of the cohort. A peripheral blood sample was collected from each donor, and TCR beta sequencing was performed on peripheral blood mononuclear cells. The Qiagen DNeasy Blood Extraction Kit was used to extract genomic DNA from the blood cell samples. Library preparation used the immunoSEQ multiplex PCR assay. For the multiplex PCR, a mixture combining 60 forward primers for TCR Vbeta segments and 13 reverse primers for TCR Jbeta segments was used. The CDR3 region of rearranged TCR beta genes was amplified from genomic DNA with a multiplex PCR assay. The amplified TCR beta libraries were sequenced on the Illumina HiSeq System as 87-base-pair reads. On the authors' methods: In a later analysis, some 80 million unique TCR beta chains were counted across the 500 to 850 repertoires, and roughly 11 million of these chains were shared by at least two donors. Raw reads were error-corrected and collapsed into unique sequences by a nearest-neighbor algorithm in which closely related sequences were merged to remove PCR and sequencing errors. Alignment of CDR3 sequences to IMGT reference sequences was used to assign V, D and J gene segments. For a sequence to be retained, a match of at least six nucleotides to both a V gene segment and a J gene segment was required. Rearrangements were classified as productive when the CDR3 lacked stop codons and remained in frame with V and J, and all other rearrangements were classified as non-productive. CDR3 was defined by IMGT convention, running from the second conserved V-encoded cysteine to the conserved J-encoded phenylalanine. The earlier analysis of about 530 of the donors excluded any sequence lacking an unambiguous match to a single V gene segment. An earlier analysis of just under 600 of the donors called V segments functional above 56.7% productive rearrangements and segregating when the between-donor standard deviation exceeded 5%. A statistical classification framework was built for diagnosing cytomegalovirus status from the catalog of TCR beta chain sequences. In a later analysis, TCR nucleotide sequences were compared against IMGT/GENE-DB human TR gene sequences so that V and J genes could be assigned. In a later analysis, CDR3 sequences and most-parsimonious VDJ recombination scenarios were assigned using the TCRdist pipeline. In a later analysis, each TCR beta chain was defined by its CDR3 amino acid sequence together with its V-gene family, and reads lacking a unique V-gene family were excluded. A later analysis removed 550 to 700 highly shared, low-generation-probability nucleotide sequences to deal with suspected cross-contamination and a sequencing artifact. A later analysis calculated a clonal expansion index for each public chain from normalized within-repertoire ranks of inferred template counts. In a later analysis, generation probabilities were computed with a VDJ recombination model fitted to out-of-frame rearrangements, and the resulting probabilities were checked against IGoR. In a later analysis, hypergeometric tests were used to score TCR-TCR, TCR-HLA and TCR-CMV co-occurrence, with a repertoire-size bias correction applied to TCR pairs. False discovery rates were estimated in a later analysis by permuting HLA or CMV assignments 20 times. In a later analysis, co-occurring TCRs were grouped using DBSCAN, and TCRdist sequence similarity was added for clustering within HLA-allele-positive subsets. Repertoires with fewer than 30,000 or more than 120,000 public chains, plus five repertoires with anomalous nucleotide sharing, were excluded from co-occurrence clustering. Not all clones reach the TCRdb copy of this immuneACCESS table, which keeps in-frame sequences only. Checked studies attribute under half of the gap to unresolved V genes and leave the rest unexplained. V and J calls and clone size come straight from that table; D and trimming were deduced from the DNA. In this sample the table shows 35,000 to 40,000 clones, about 74% of which occur a single time. Of the sample, 6.3% is held by the ten largest clones.

About this clone itself: The antigen it recognizes is unknown. No per-base quality is available; no much larger clone lies one base away.

Paper-wide results and their limitations: An association between a missense DCLRE1C variant and V-gene and J-gene trimming of TCR beta chains was found in a later genetic analysis and replicated in an independent cohort. Because counts were too low, approximately 15 rarely observed V segments, including chromosome 9 orphons, were excluded from the earlier analysis of 500 to 700 of the donors. A few of the identified cytomegalovirus-associated TCR beta chains were confirmed in vitro to be specific for cytomegalovirus antigens. Cytomegalovirus status was reported to be diagnosed by the classifier with high specificity and sensitivity in both the original and validation cohorts. According to a later genetic analysis, donors in an Asian-associated ancestry cluster had fewer N-insertions in productive TCRs than the approximately 710-donor mean. Because HLA typing was unavailable for some donors at each locus, only the typed subset was used in association tests. A further reported finding was that TCR beta sequences accurately predicted the HLA-A and HLA-B alleles for most subjects in the first cohort. In an earlier analysis of fewer than 750 of the donors, most TCR beta V segments were observed in productive rearrangements about 90% or about 30% of the time, broadly matching IMGT annotations. It was suggested by the authors that the approach could potentially be generalized to other disease states and immunological phenotypes. Most TCR sequences were seen in very few donors, while some public TCRs were found in many individuals. In this cohort, only TCR beta chains were sequenced, and detectable features were limited by the absence of alpha or paired-chain data. When HLA alleles, especially DR and DQ, strongly co-occurred, TCR associations were difficult to assign to individual alleles. Most CMV-associated TCR beta chains appeared to be HLA-restricted in a later analysis, and the HLA associations seemed to be driven largely by CMV exposure. Specific HLA alleles were associated with 18,000 or so TCR beta sequences at a false discovery rate of 0.05 in a later analysis. In a later analysis, TCR association rates were found to vary across HLA loci, with the most associated TCRs seen for DRB1 alleles and the fewest for HLA-C alleles. According to a later analysis, parvovirus B19, influenza, CMV and Epstein-Barr virus appeared linked to several top co-occurrence clusters. In a later analysis, HLA-associated TCR beta chains were found to be more clonally expanded and to have lower generation probabilities than equally common non-associated chains. In the study, some 180 TCR beta chains were listed as associated with cytomegalovirus. Sequencing depth was assumed to be roughly uniform across donors in the presence/absence analyses, though that assumption may not hold. A group of highly shared sequence variants was considered likely to be a technical artifact of the sequencing pipeline. Correlated functional status among segregating V segments might be attributable to linkage disequilibrium, but an unknown experimental factor could not be ruled out. The only immune exposure information available for the cohort was CMV serostatus. Some IMGT-functional V segments, including TRBV6-2 and TRBV6-3, could not be told apart with the 87-base-pair reads, so those segments were excluded.

In the germline V gene, CDR1 corresponds to MRHNA and CDR2 to SNTAGT. Counted from cysteine to phenylalanine, this CDR3 has 14 amino acids. Only CDR3 DNA is held: 42 bases, read in frame from base 1. V and J are trimmed by 6 bases and 6 bases, and the gene matches miss 9 bases of the junction. Here the chain combines TRBV6-4 and TRBJ2-7; 9 middle bases align to TRBD1. Sequencing was performed on PBMCs. The source is a man between 25 and 39 years old in good health and CMV-seronegative. CDR3 reads: CASRTRDRACEQYF. Read as DNA, the sequence is TGTGCCAGCAGGACCCGGGACAGGGCTTGCGAGCAGTACTTC.